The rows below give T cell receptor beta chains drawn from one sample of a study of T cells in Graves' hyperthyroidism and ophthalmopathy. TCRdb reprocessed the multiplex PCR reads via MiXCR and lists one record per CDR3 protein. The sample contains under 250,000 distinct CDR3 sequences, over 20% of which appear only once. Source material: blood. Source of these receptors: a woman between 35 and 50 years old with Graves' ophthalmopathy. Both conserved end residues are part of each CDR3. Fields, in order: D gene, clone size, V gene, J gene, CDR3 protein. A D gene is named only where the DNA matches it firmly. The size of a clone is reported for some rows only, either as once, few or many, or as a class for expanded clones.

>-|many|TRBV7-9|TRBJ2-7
CASSLVGPSYEQYF
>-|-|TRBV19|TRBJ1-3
CASSINGHTAGNTIYF
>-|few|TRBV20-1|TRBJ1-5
CSARATGNRNQPQHF
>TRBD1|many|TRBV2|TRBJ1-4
CASRGQGKANEKLFF
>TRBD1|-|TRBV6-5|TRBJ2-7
CASSYITTGGSYEQYF
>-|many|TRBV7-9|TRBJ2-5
CASSLAQGEETQYF
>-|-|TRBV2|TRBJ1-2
CARALTGFHYGYTF
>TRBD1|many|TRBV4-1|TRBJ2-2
CASSQSKRGPNTGELFF
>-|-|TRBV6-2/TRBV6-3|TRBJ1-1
CASSYSASMNTEAFF
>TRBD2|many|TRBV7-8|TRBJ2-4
CASSSAGHSGDIQYF
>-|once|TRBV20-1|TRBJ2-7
CSARGRDRITDEQYF
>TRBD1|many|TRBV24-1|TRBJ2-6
CATSDTRQGGANVLTF
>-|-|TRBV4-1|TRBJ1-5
CASSQEQGLDQPQHF
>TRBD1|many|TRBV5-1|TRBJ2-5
CASSLEAQDRYQETQYF
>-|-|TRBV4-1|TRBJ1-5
CASSPTTNQPQHF
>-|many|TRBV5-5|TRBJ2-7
CASSLGRVNEQYF
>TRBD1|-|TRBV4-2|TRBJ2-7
CASSLTGQGTHEQYF
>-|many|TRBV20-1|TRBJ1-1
CSASFWGNTEAFF
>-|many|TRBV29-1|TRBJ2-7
CSVLTLSYEQYF
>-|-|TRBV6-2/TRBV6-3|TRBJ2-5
CASSYSGELETQYF
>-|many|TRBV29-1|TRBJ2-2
CSVEESGELFF
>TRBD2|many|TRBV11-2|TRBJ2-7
CASSSWASGSRYEQYF
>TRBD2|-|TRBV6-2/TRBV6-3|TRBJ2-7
CASSYTLTSGEQPSSYEQYF
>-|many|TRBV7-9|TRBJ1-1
CASSLYGGKTEAFF
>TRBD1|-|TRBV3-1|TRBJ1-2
CASSQPGDSYYYGYTF
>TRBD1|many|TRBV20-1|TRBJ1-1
CSADGQGAKATEAFF
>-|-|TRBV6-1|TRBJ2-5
CASGEGGEETQHF
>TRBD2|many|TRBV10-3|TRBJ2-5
CAISESTGGSGQTQYF
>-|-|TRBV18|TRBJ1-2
CASSPGRTNYGYTF
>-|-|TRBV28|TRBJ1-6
CASRTPGRGFESPLLF
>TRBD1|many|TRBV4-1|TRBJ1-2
CASRLTIQGDYGYTF
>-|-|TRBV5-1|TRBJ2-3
CAISLETISTDTQYF
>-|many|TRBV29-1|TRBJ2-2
CSVLHTGELFF
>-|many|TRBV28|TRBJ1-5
CASSLFPLSSYSNQPQHF
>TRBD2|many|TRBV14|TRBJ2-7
CASSHGLAGVRPYEQYF
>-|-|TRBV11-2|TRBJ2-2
CASSLGLASAGELFF
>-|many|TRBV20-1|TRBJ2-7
CSARPDSGSYERYF
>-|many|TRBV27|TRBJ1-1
CASSSPPMGMNTEAFF
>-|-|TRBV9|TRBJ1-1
CASSPGGGSYTEAFF
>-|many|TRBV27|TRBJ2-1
CASSGALAYNEQFF
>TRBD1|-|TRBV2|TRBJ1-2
CASSLIQGIYGYSF
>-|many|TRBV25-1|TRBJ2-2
CASSGRTNTGELFF
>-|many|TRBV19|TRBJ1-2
CASTQVGGFDYGYTF
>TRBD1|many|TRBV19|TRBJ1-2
CASRQGQYGYTF
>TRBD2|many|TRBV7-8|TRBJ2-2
CASSLGGANTGELFF
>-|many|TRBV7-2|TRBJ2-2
CASIRGLDTGELFF
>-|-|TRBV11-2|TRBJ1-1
CASSLLGRRNTEAFF
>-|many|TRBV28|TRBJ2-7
CASSLGPIRSYEQYF
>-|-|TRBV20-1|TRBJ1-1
CSARDPSGRPNTEAFF
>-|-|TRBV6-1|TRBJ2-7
CASSLAQAGSHEQYF
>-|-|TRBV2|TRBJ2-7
CASSKPPHYEQYF
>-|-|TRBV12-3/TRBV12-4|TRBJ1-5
CASGQLERSIHF
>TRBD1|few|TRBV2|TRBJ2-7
CASSRTGLYEQYF
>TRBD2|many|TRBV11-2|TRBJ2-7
CASSLLAGDEQYF
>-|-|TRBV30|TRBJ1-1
CAWSLGTQNTEAFF